The 24 T cell receptor beta chains below were found in one sample sequenced in a study of circulating and synovial CD4+ cells in juvenile arthritis (dated by TCRdb to the mid-2010s). Library preparation used the immunoSEQ multiplex PCR assay. Not all clones reach the TCRdb copy of this immuneACCESS table, which keeps in-frame sequences only. Checked studies attribute under half of the gap to unresolved V genes and leave the rest unexplained. This sample is represented by tens of thousands of clones; approximately 93% of them were singletons. Around 0.7% of the sample goes to the ten largest clones. Sequenced: CD4+ T cells from blood. All receptors come from a human donor with juvenile idiopathic arthritis.

This chain connects TRBV2 to TRBJ1-4; D gene uncertain. The CDR3 has 12 amino acids. The V and J ends lost 2 bases and 8 bases respectively, with 6 bases between them. CDR1 is SNHLY and CDR2 is FYNNEI in the germline V gene. CDR3 nucleotides: TGTGCCAGCAGTGAATATGAGGAAAAACTGTTTTTT. Protein sequence: CASSEYEEKLFF.

CDR3 nucleotides: TGTGCCAGCTCACCAAGCACCGACGAGCAGTACTTC. This codes for CASSPSTDEQYF. The V gene is TRBV18, the J gene TRBJ2-7; D unresolved. The V end lost 2 bases, the J end lost 5 bases, and 7 bases lay between the germline ends. The CDR3 totals 12 residues. Germline values: CDR1 KGHSH, CDR2 LQKENI.

The chain uses TRBV5-1 and TRBJ2-5, with TRBD1 matching over 7 bases. Trimming took 0 bases from V and 2 from J; bases not matched to a gene: 4. The CDR3 is made up of 15 amino acids. Per the germline V gene, CDR1 is SGHRS and CDR2 is YFSETQ. This CDR3 reads CASSLAQGLQETQYF. The DNA for the CDR3 is TGCGCCAGCAGCTTGGCACAGGGGCTACAAGAGACCCAGTACTTC.

This clone is a singleton in its sample. The chain employs TRBV2 and TRBJ2-1; 13 bases match TRBD2. J gave up 3 bases and V 9 bases, and 20 bases lay outside the gene matches. The germline gives CDR1 SNHLY, CDR2 FYNNEI. The CDR3 has 20 residues. For the CDR3, the DNA is TGTGCCAGAACACGGACTAGCGGGGGACCAGATATACGGAACTACAATGAGCAGTTCTTC. Its protein product is CARTRTSGGPDIRNYNEQFF.

CDR3 coding DNA: TGTGCCAGCAGTACCTCCGCCCAGGTTACCCTCTATGGCTACACCTTC. Translated: CASSTSAQVTLYGYTF. The chain recombines TRBV27 with TRBJ1-2; unclear D gene. The V end lost 5 bases, the J end lost 4 bases, and 20 bases lay between the germline ends. This CDR3 spans 16 amino acids. Germline V lookup: CDR1 MNHEY, CDR2 SMNVEV (reference sequence).

This chain joins TRBV18 and TRBJ1-2; D gene unclear. The CDR3 contains 12 residues. The V gene lost 3 bases and the J gene lost 7 bases, with 9 bases spanning the gap. Looked up from germline, CDR1 is KGHSH and CDR2 is LQKENI. CDR3 in DNA: TGTGCCAGCTCACCCTTAGAGGGTGGCTACACCTTC. It codes for CASSPLEGGYTF.

CDR3 coding DNA: TGTGCCAGCAGTTACGAGGGGGCGCTCACCGGGGAGCTGTTTTTT. It codes for CASSYEGALTGELFF. The gene calls are TRBV6-5 and TRBJ2-2, with 7 bases fitting TRBD1. CDR1 and CDR2 from the germline V gene are MNHEY and SVGAGI. V trimming: 2 bases; J trimming: 4 bases; junction bases outside the gene matches: 4. The CDR3 runs to 15 residues.

V gene TRBV6-6 combines with J gene TRBJ1-1; weak D call: TRBD1 (5 bases). CDR1 and CDR2 from the germline V gene are MNHNY and SVGAGI (reference sequence). The CDR3 spans 13 residues. The V and J ends lost 2 bases and 1 base respectively, with 5 bases between them. The CDR3 reads CASSYQGNTEAFF. Here the CDR3 DNA reads TGTGCCAGCAGTTACCAGGGGAACACTGAAGCTTTCTTT.

The rearrangement uses TRBV10-2 and TRBJ2-1; TRBD1 aligns across 10 bases. Germline assignment: CDR1 WSHSY and CDR2 SAAADI. The CDR3 consists of 15 residues. Unmatched junction bases numbered 10, after V lost 6 bases and J lost 8 bases. Written as DNA, the CDR3 is TGCGCCAGCAGGGACCGGGACAGGGGAATGGATGAGCAGTTCTTC. Its protein product is CASRDRDRGMDEQFF.

This chain joins TRBV27 and TRBJ1-4; D possibly corresponds to TRBD1 (5 bases). Germline CDR1 is MNHEY and CDR2 is SMNVEV (reference sequence). Trimming took off 1 base at V and 10 bases at J, with 22 bases between the two ends. This CDR3 contains 17 residues. CDR3 sequence: CASSLLGRPLKPGKLFF. In DNA, the CDR3 is TGTGCCAGCAGTTTATTGGGGCGACCATTAAAGCCGGGAAAACTGTTTTTT.

This rearrangement joins TRBV5-4 to TRBJ2-1; D ambiguous. The CDR3 has 13 residues. Germline V gene data show CDR1 as SGHNT and CDR2 as YYREEE (reference sequence). The ends were cut back, 0 bases at V and 8 bases at J, with 9 bases in the middle. CDR3 nucleotide sequence: TGTGCCAGCAGCTTGGTCAGGCGAGATGAGCAGTTCTTC. This gives the protein CASSLVRRDEQFF.

This clone was seen once. Mismatch with germline at one junction end may stem from a read error. This sample also contains other DNA sequences that code for the same CDR3. This sequence joins TRBV14 and TRBJ1-5; possible D gene TRBD1, 5 bases. Per germline, CDR1 SGHDN and CDR2 FVKESK. CDR3 length: 14 residues. CDR3: CARLGGVSNQPQHF. CDR3 coding DNA: TGTGCCAGATTAGGAGGGGTGAGCAATCAGCCTCAGCATTTT.

The CDR3 reads CASSLGSSGGSDTQYF. DNA for the CDR3: TGTGCCAGCAGCTTAGGTTCTAGCGGGGGTTCAGATACGCAGTATTTT. The V call is TRBV7-9, the J call TRBJ2-3; 10 nucleotides align to TRBD2. The CDR3 length is 16 residues. V trimming: 1 base; J trimming: 4 bases; junction bases outside the gene matches: 5. Germline V CDR1 and CDR2: SEHNR, FQNEAQ (reference sequence).

The chain recombines TRBV19 with TRBJ1-2; D call uncertain. Germline V gene sequence: CDR1 LNHDA, CDR2 SQIVND (reference sequence). With 5 bases removed from V and 5 bases from J, the gap between germline ends came to 9 bases. The CDR3 extends over 12 amino acids. The CDR3 nucleotides read TGTGCCAGTAGTGTACAGCAGTATGGCTACACCTTC. It codes for CASSVQQYGYTF.

This clone has only one observation. This chain links TRBV5-5 with TRBJ2-3; D is unclear. This CDR3 region has 16 residues. Germline V gives CDR1 SGHKS, CDR2 YYEKEE (reference sequence). V was trimmed by 0 bases and J by 4 bases, leaving 15 bases between them. CDR3 in amino acids: CASSLGGVGDADTQYF. CDR3 DNA: TGTGCCAGCAGCTTGGGAGGCGTAGGCGACGCAGATACGCAGTATTTT.

The chain uses TRBV13 and TRBJ2-2, with 11 positions matching TRBD1. Unmatched junction bases numbered 2, after V lost 11 bases and J lost 0 bases. CDR1 is PRHDT, CDR2 FYEKMQ, per germline (reference sequence). This CDR3 region has 14 residues. This chain's CDR3 is CAGQGASNTGELFF. In nucleotides, the CDR3 is TGTGCCGGACAGGGGGCCTCGAACACCGGGGAGCTGTTTTTT. The full variable domain, with the rest looked up from reference TRBV13 and TRBJ2-2, is AAGVIQSPRHLIKEKRETATLKCYPIPRHDTVYWYQQGPGQDPQFLISFYEKMQSDKGSIPDRFSAQQFSDYHSELNMSSLELGDSALYFCAGQGASNTGELFFGEGSRLTVL.

The V and J genes are TRBV7-2 and TRBJ2-4; D may be TRBD1 (6 bases). The CDR3 has 15 residues. The germline V gene has CDR1 SGHTA and CDR2 FQGNSA. With 1 base removed from V and 8 bases from J, the gap between germline ends came to 15 bases. Written as DNA, the CDR3 is TGTGCCAGCAGCTTAGTGGGCAGGGGAACTGACATTCAGTACTTC. It is translated as CASSLVGRGTDIQYF.

The J gene is TRBJ1-5, the V gene TRBV18; no firm D call. V dropped 2 bases and J dropped 5 bases, with 13 bases sitting between them. The CDR3 has 15 amino acids. Germline CDR1 is KGHSH and CDR2 is LQKENI. The CDR3 here is CASSPRRAQDQPQHF. CDR3 nucleotide sequence: TGTGCCAGCTCACCAAGGAGGGCGCAGGATCAGCCCCAGCATTTT.

The chain carries TRBV28 and TRBJ1-1; 9 bases are a match to TRBD1. CDR3 length equals 16 residues. J was trimmed by 1 base and V by 7 bases; bases with no gene match: 10. From germline, CDR1 is MDHEN and CDR2 SYDVKM. CDR3 amino acids: CASKILQGAGNTEAFF. As DNA, the CDR3 is TGTGCCAGCAAAATTTTACAGGGGGCGGGGAACACTGAAGCTTTCTTT.

The CDR3 DNA reads as TGTGCCAGCAGCTTAAAGGGGGGGGACACCTACGAGCAGTACTTC. As protein: CASSLKGGDTYEQYF. The gene calls are TRBV7-3 and TRBJ2-7, with D possibly being TRBD2 (7 bases). The CDR3 runs to 15 residues. The V end was cut by 1 base, the J end by 2 bases, with 12 bases between. Germline CDR1 SGHTA, CDR2 FQGTGA.

The chain couples TRBV4-2 to TRBJ2-6, with 8 nucleotides matching TRBD1. Per germline, CDR1 LGHNA and CDR2 YNFKEQ. The trim removed 0 bases at V and 1 base at J, leaving 11 bases unmatched. The CDR3 is made up of 20 amino acids. Written as DNA, the CDR3 is TGTGCCAGCAGCCAAGATCTCGGACAGGGACCAGGATCTGGGGCCAACGTCCTGACTTTC. It encodes CASSQDLGQGPGSGANVLTF.

In regard to this clone: Its ends do not fully match the called genes, so a read error is possible. This chain connects TRBV29-1 to TRBJ1-6; no reliable D call. This CDR3 contains 13 residues. The germline V gene encodes CDR1 SQVTM and CDR2 ANQGSEA. CDR3 protein: CSVAQDYNSPLHF. The CDR3 DNA reads as TGCAGCGTTGCGCAAGACTATAATTCCCCCCTCCACTTT.

The rearrangement uses TRBV5-4 and TRBJ2-1, with TRBD2 matching over 8 bases. V trimming: 4 bases; J trimming: 9 bases; junction bases outside the gene matches: 15. The V gene's germline CDR1 is SGHNT and CDR2 YYREEE (reference sequence). This CDR3 contains 16 residues. Here the CDR3 reads CASSPVTGTRAAEQFF. In DNA form, the CDR3 reads TGTGCCAGCAGCCCGGTCACCGGGACTAGGGCGGCTGAGCAGTTCTTC.

This clone was detected only once. The chain is built from TRBV7-6 and TRBJ2-3; 8 positions match TRBD2. The trim removed 5 bases at V and 0 bases at J, leaving 4 bases unmatched. Looked up from germline, CDR1 is SGHVS and CDR2 is FNYEAQ. The CDR3 is 15 amino acids. This CDR3 reads CASSQAGVSTDTQYF. The CDR3 region has the DNA TGTGCCAGCAGCCAAGCGGGGGTTAGCACAGATACGCAGTATTTT.